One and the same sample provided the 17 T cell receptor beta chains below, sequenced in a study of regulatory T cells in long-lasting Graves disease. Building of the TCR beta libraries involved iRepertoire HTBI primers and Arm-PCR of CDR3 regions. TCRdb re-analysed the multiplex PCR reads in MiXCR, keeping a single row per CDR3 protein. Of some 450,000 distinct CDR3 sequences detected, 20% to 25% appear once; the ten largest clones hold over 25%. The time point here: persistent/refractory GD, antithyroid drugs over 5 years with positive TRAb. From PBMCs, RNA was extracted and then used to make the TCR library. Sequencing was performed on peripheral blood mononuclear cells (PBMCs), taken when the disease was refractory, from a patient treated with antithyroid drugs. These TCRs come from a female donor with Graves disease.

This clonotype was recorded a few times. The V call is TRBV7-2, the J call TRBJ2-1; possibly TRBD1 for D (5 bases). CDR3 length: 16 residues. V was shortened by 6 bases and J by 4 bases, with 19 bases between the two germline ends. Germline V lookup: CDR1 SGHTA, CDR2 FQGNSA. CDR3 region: CASRVQADPQYNEQFF. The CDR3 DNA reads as TGTGCCAGCAGGGTACAGGCGGATCCCCAATACAATGAGCAGTTCTTC.

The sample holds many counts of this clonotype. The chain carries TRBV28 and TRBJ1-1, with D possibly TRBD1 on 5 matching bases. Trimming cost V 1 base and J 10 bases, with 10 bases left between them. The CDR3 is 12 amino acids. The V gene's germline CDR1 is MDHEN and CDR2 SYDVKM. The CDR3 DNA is TGTGCCAGCAGTTTATACGGGGGTCCAGCTTTCTTT. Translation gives CASSLYGGPAFF. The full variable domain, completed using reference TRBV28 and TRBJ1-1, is DVKVTQSSRYLVKRTGEKVFLECVQDMDHENMFWYRQDPGLGLRLIYFSYDVKMKEKGDIPEGYSVSREKKERFSLILESASTNQTSMYLCASSLYGGPAFFGQGTRLTVV.

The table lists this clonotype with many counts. The CDR3 reads CATTVDGMNTEAFF. Here the CDR3 DNA reads TGTGCCACAACGGTGGACGGGATGAACACTGAAGCTTTCTTT. The rearrangement joins TRBV15 to TRBJ1-1; D gene ambiguous. V gave up 9 bases and J gave up 0 bases, with 14 bases separating them. The CDR3 consists of 14 residues. The germline gives CDR1 LNHNV, CDR2 YYDKDF (reference sequence).

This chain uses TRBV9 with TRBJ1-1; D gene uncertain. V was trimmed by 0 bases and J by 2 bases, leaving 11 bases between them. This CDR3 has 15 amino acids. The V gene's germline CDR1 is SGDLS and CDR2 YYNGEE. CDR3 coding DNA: TGTGCCAGCAGCGTAGACGGACTCCTTAACACTGAAGCTTTCTTT. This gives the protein CASSVDGLLNTEAFF.

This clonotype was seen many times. Written as DNA, the CDR3 is TGTGCCAGCAGTTTGGGCCCCGGAAGATTGCCTGGGGCCAACGTCCTGACTTTC. Its translation: CASSLGPGRLPGANVLTF. V is TRBV12-3 or TRBV12-4 and J is TRBJ2-6; unclear D gene. Trimming pared 3 bases from V and 2 bases from J, leaving 17 bases between. The length of the CDR3 is 18 residues.

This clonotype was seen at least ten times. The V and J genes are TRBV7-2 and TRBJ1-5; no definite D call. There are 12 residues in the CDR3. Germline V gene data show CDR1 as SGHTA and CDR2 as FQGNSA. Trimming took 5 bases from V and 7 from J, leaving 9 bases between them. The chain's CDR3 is CASSPQRQPQHF. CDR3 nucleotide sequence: TGTGCCAGCAGCCCACAACGCCAGCCCCAGCATTTT.

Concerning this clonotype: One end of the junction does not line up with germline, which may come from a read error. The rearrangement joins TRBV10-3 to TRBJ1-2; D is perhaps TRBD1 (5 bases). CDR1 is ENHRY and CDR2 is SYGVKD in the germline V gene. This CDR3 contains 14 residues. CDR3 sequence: CAIADSGANHGYTF. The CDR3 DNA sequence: TGTGCCATCGCCGACTCCGGGGCTAACCATGGCTACACCTTC.

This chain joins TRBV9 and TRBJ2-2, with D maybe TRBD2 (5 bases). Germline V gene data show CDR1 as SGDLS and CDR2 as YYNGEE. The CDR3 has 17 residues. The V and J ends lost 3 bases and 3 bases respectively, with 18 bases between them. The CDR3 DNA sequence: TGTGCCAGCAGCGCCCTCTGGAAAGCGGACGACACCGGGGAGCTGTTTTTT. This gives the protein CASSALWKADDTGELFF.

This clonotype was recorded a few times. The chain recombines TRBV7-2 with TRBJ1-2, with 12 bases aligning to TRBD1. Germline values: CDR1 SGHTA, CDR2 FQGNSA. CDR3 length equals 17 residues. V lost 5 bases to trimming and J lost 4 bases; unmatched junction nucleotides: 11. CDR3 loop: CASSTNRDRGRVYGYTF. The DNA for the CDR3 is TGTGCCAGCAGCACCAACCGGGACAGGGGGCGCGTCTATGGCTACACCTTC.

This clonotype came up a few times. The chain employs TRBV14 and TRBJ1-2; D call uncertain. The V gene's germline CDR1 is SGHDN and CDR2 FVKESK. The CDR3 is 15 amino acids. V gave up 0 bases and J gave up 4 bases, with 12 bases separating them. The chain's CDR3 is CASSQDQLILYGYTF. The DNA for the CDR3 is TGTGCCAGCAGCCAAGATCAACTGATCCTCTATGGCTACACCTTC.

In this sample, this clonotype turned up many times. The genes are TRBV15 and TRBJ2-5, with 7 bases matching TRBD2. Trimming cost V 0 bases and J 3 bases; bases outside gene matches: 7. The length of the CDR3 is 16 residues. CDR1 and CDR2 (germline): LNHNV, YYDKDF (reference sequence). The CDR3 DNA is TGTGCCACCAGCAGAGATCCCCCAGCGGGAAAAGAGACCCAGTACTTC. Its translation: CATSRDPPAGKETQYF.

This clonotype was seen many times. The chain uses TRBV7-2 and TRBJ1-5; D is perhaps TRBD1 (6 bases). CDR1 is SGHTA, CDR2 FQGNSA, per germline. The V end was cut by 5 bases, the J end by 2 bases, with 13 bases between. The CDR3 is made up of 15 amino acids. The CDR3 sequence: CASSPGESGNQPQHF. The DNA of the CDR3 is TGTGCCAGCAGCCCAGGGGAGTCGGGCAATCAGCCCCAGCATTTT. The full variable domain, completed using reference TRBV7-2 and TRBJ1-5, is GAGVSQSPSNKVTEKGKDVELRCDPISGHTALYWYRQSLGQGLEFLIYFQGNSAPDKSGLPSDRFSAERTGGSVSTLTIQRTQQEDSAVYLCASSPGESGNQPQHFGDGTRLSIL.

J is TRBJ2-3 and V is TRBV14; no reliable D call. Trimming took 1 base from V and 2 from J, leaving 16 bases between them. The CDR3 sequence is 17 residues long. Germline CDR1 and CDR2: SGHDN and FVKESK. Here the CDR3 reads CASSQAVPRPPTDTQYF. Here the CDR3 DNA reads TGTGCCAGCAGCCAAGCCGTCCCGAGACCCCCCACAGATACGCAGTATTTT.

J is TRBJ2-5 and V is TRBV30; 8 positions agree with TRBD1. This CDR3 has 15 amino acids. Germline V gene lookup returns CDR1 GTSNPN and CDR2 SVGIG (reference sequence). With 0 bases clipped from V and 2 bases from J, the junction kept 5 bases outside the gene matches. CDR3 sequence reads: CAWSVQGGLQETQYF. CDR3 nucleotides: TGTGCCTGGAGTGTACAGGGGGGATTACAAGAGACCCAGTACTTC. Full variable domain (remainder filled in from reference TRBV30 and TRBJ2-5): SQTIHQWPATLVQPVGSPLSLECTVEGTSNPNLYWYRQAAGRGLQLLFYSVGIGQISSEVPQNLSASRPQDRQFILSSKKLLLSDSGFYLCAWSVQGGLQETQYFGPGTRLLVL.

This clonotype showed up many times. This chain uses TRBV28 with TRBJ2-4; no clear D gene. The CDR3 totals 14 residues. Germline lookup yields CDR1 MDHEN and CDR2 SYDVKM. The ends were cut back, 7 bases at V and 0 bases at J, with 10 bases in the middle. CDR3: CASTDTLAKNIQYF. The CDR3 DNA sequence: TGTGCCAGCACCGACACTTTAGCCAAAAACATTCAGTACTTC.

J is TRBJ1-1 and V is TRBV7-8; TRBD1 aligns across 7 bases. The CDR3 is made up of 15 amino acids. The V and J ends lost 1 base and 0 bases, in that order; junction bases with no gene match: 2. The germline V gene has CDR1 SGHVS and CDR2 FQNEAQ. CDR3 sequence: CASSLVGQMNTEAFF. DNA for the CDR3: TGTGCCAGCAGCTTAGTGGGACAGATGAACACTGAAGCTTTCTTT.

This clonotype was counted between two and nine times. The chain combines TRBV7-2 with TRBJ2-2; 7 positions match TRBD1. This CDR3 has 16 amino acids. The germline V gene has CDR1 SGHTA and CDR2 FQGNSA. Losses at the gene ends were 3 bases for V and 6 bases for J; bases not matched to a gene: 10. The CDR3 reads CASSFPSRGNAGELFF. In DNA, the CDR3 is TGTGCCAGCAGCTTTCCCTCCAGGGGGAATGCCGGGGAGCTGTTTTTT.